A selection of T cell receptor beta chains follows, all from one sample in a study of T-cell memory formation after mild COVID-19. TCRdb redid the calling of the 5' RACE reads with MiXCR, one entry per CDR3 protein. The sample gives roughly 340,000 distinct CDR3 sequences, 20% to 25% of which show up once; roughly a fifth is in the top ten. The sequenced sample was PBMCs or a T cell subset sorted from them (not recorded which). These receptors were taken from a man in his late teens or twenties who had mild COVID-19 (a few samples of this study predate the infection). Cell type and time point are not known. Both conserved end residues are part of each CDR3. A D gene is named only where the DNA matches it firmly. Size values are once, few and many counts, or a class for expanded clones, and some rows have none.

len: 15
j_gene: TRBJ2-1
d_gene: .
v_gene: TRBV3-1
abundance: .
CDR3nt: TGTGCCAGCAGCCTGGACGGGGTTTCCTACGATGAGCAGTTCTTC
CDR3aa: CASSLDGVSYDEQFF

len: 13
j_gene: TRBJ2-1
d_gene: .
v_gene: TRBV19
abundance: .
CDR3nt: TGTGCCAGTAGTATACGGGGCAACAATGAGCAGTTATTC
CDR3aa: CASSIRGNNEQLF

len: 17
j_gene: TRBJ1-5
d_gene: TRBD1
v_gene: TRBV20-1
abundance: few
CDR3nt: TGCAGTGCTCCAAGGGGGCAGGGGATTGGTCTAGGTCAGCCCCAGCATTTT
CDR3aa: CSAPRGQGIGLGQPQHF

len: 19
j_gene: TRBJ2-7
d_gene: .
v_gene: TRBV4-3
abundance: few
CDR3nt: TGCGCCAGCAGCCAAGATCTGCAGGGAAGGCTCCTCGGTAGGTCCGAGCAGTACTTC
CDR3aa: CASSQDLQGRLLGRSEQYF

len: 11
j_gene: TRBJ1-6
d_gene: .
v_gene: TRBV12-3/TRBV12-4
abundance: few
CDR3nt: TGTGCCAGCAGCTCCAATTCACCCCTCCACTTT
CDR3aa: CASSSNSPLHF

len: 14
j_gene: TRBJ2-3
d_gene: .
v_gene: TRBV20-1
abundance: .
CDR3nt: TGCAGTGCTAGAGTCGTGAAGTTCACGGGTACGCAGTATTTT
CDR3aa: CSARVVKFTGTQYF

len: 14
j_gene: TRBJ1-1
d_gene: .
v_gene: TRBV13
abundance: once
CDR3nt: TGTGCCAGCAGCTACCGACAGCCGAACACTGAAGCTTTCTTT
CDR3aa: CASSYRQPNTEAFF

len: 16
j_gene: TRBJ1-2
d_gene: .
v_gene: TRBV7-2
abundance: few
CDR3nt: TGTGCCAGCAGCTACAGAAATTGGCAGATCAACTATGGCTACACCTTC
CDR3aa: CASSYRNWQINYGYTF

len: 13
j_gene: TRBJ2-1
d_gene: TRBD1
v_gene: TRBV20-1
abundance: few
CDR3nt: TGCAGTGCTGCCCACAGGGGGTACAATGAGCAGTTCTTC
CDR3aa: CSAAHRGYNEQFF

len: 17
j_gene: TRBJ1-2
d_gene: .
v_gene: TRBV28
abundance: .
CDR3nt: TGTGCCAGCAGTCCCCCAGGGGTGGGGGGCGAAAACTATGGCTACACCTTC
CDR3aa: CASSPPGVGGENYGYTF

len: 15
j_gene: TRBJ2-3
d_gene: TRBD2
v_gene: TRBV28
abundance: few
CDR3nt: TGTGCCAGCAGTTTCAGGCGGGGGGGGACAGATACGCAGTATTTT
CDR3aa: CASSFRRGGTDTQYF

len: 16
j_gene: TRBJ1-2
d_gene: TRBD1
v_gene: TRBV18
abundance: .
CDR3nt: TGTGCCAGCTCACCGACCTACACCACAGGGGCCCTCGGCTACACCTTC
CDR3aa: CASSPTYTTGALGYTF

len: 16
j_gene: TRBJ2-4
d_gene: .
v_gene: TRBV7-9
abundance: many
CDR3nt: TGTGCCAGCAGCCCACCCTATATTCTAGCCAAAAACATTCAGTACTTC
CDR3aa: CASSPPYILAKNIQYF

len: 21
j_gene: TRBJ1-2
d_gene: TRBD1
v_gene: TRBV6-2/TRBV6-3
abundance: many
CDR3nt: TGTGCCAGCACCCTTTTATGGGACAGCTGGATATCAGGGGCGCGTCACTATGGCTACACCTTC
CDR3aa: CASTLLWDSWISGARHYGYTF

len: 15
j_gene: TRBJ2-1
d_gene: .
v_gene: TRBV6-2/TRBV6-3
abundance: .
CDR3nt: TGTGCCAGCAGTTACTCGGACGGACCTTACAATGAGCAGTTCTTC
CDR3aa: CASSYSDGPYNEQFF

len: 11
j_gene: TRBJ1-5
d_gene: .
v_gene: TRBV28
abundance: .
CDR3nt: TGTGCCAGCAGCATAGATCAGCCCCAGCATTTT
CDR3aa: CASSIDQPQHF

len: 13
j_gene: TRBJ1-2
d_gene: .
v_gene: TRBV6-4
abundance: few
CDR3nt: TGTGCCAGCAGTGACAACGCTAACTATGGCTACACCTTC
CDR3aa: CASSDNANYGYTF

len: 12
j_gene: TRBJ1-1
d_gene: .
v_gene: TRBV20-1
abundance: .
CDR3nt: TGCAGTGCTAGAGGGAGTAACACTGAAGCTTTCTTT
CDR3aa: CSARGSNTEAFF

len: 14
j_gene: TRBJ1-2
d_gene: .
v_gene: TRBV7-9
abundance: .
CDR3nt: TGTGCCAGCAGTACGGGTTGGGGTGTCTATGGCTACACCTTC
CDR3aa: CASSTGWGVYGYTF

len: 15
j_gene: TRBJ2-1
d_gene: .
v_gene: TRBV7-6
abundance: many
CDR3nt: TGTGCCAGCAGCCCGGGACCGTTCGTTTACAATGAGCAGTTCTTC
CDR3aa: CASSPGPFVYNEQFF

len: 18
j_gene: TRBJ2-2
d_gene: .
v_gene: TRBV4-1
abundance: .
CDR3nt: TGCGCCAGCAGCCAAGATGGACGGTCGGGGTTCAACACCGGGGAGCTGTTTTTT
CDR3aa: CASSQDGRSGFNTGELFF

len: 12
j_gene: TRBJ2-5
d_gene: .
v_gene: TRBV29-1
abundance: .
CDR3nt: TGCAGCGTTGGGCGCAGAGATCGGACCCAGTACTTC
CDR3aa: CSVGRRDRTQYF